These T cell receptor beta chains were read from a single sample in a study of OX40 agonist ivuxolimab in advanced cancers. TCRdb's copy holds only in-frame clones and misses some; the assay was immunoSEQ multiplex PCR. This sample has fewer than 90,000 clones, with around 84% found just once. The material sequenced was CD4+ or CD8+ T cells sorted from blood, taken in a trial of the OX40 agonist ivuxolimab. These receptors were collected from an adult with an advanced solid tumor such as melanoma, head and neck, liver or kidney cancer. The CDR3 runs from the conserved cysteine through the conserved F or W. The order of the fields is V gene, clone size, D gene, J gene, CDR3 DNA, CDR3 protein. D genes are given only for firm matches. Expanded clones get a size class; other rows say once, few or many, or leave the size out.

TRBV4-3,.,TRBD1,TRBJ1-4,TGCGCCAGCAGCCCATTGGGACAGACTAATGAAAAACTGTTTTTT,CASSPLGQTNEKLFF
TRBV18,.,TRBD2,TRBJ2-7,TGTGCCAGCTCACCACCGACCGGGGGAGGGACCGAGCAGTACTTC,CASSPPTGGGTEQYF
TRBV4-3,.,.,TRBJ1-2,TGCGCCAGCAGCCCCGAAGGAGGGAATGGCTACACCTTC,CASSPEGGNGYTF
TRBV5-4,.,.,TRBJ2-5,TGTGCCAGCAGCCCTAGGCCTCTAGAGACCCAGTACTTC,CASSPRPLETQYF
TRBV4-1,once,.,TRBJ1-2,TGCGCCAGCAGCCAAGCGAGCCCCGGTTTGAACTATGGCTACACCTTC,CASSQASPGLNYGYTF
TRBV5-4,.,TRBD1,TRBJ2-3,TGTGCCAGCAGTGACGTCCAGGGGGCGGATACGCAGTATTTT,CASSDVQGADTQYF
TRBV7-9,.,.,TRBJ2-1,TGTGCCAGCAGCCTCACCCCCCGGGACTCTGACAATGAGCAGTTCTTC,CASSLTPRDSDNEQFF
TRBV27,few,.,TRBJ1-2,TGTGCCAGCAGTCCAACAGGGAGCTATGGCTACACCTTC,CASSPTGSYGYTF
TRBV2,.,.,TRBJ1-2,TGTGCCAGCAGTGATAACAGGTTCCTTGGGTATGGCTACACCTTC,CASSDNRFLGYGYTF
TRBV6-5,.,TRBD1,TRBJ1-5,TGTGCCAGCAGTTACTCCCCGGGACAGAATCAGCCCCAGCATTTT,CASSYSPGQNQPQHF
TRBV15,once,.,TRBJ2-5,TGTGCCACCAGCAGTTTCGTAGGGACGGACCCTGCAGAGACCCAGTACTTC,CATSSFVGTDPAETQYF
TRBV27,.,.,TRBJ2-3,TGTGCCAGCAGTTTATCGAAATGGGCAGATACGCAGTATTTT,CASSLSKWADTQYF
TRBV18,.,TRBD1,TRBJ1-5,TGTGCCAGCTCACTGGGACAGGGGAATCAGCCCCAGCATTTT,CASSLGQGNQPQHF
TRBV28,.,.,TRBJ2-5,TGTGCCACGCAGGTTTCGGGAGAGACCCAGTACTTC,CATQVSGETQYF